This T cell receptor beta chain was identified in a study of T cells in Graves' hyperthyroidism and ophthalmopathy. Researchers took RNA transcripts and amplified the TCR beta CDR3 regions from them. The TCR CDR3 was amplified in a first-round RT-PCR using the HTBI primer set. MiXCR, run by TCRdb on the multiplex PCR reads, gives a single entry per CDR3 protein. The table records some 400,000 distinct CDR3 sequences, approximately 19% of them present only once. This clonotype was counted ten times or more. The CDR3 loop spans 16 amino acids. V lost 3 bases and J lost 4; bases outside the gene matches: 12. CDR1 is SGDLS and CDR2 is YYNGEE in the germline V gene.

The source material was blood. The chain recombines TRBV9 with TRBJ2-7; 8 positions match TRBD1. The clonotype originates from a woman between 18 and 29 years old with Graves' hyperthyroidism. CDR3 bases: TGTGCCAGCAGCGCGGGCCAGGGGGCCCCCCCATACGAGCAGTACTTC. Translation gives CASSAGQGAPPYEQYF. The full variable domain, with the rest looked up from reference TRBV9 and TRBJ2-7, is DSGVTQTPKHLITATGQRVTLRCSPRSGDLSVYWYQQSLDQGLQFLIQYYNGEERAKGNILERFSAQQFPDLHSELNLSSLELGDSALYFCASSAGQGAPPYEQYFGPGTRLTVT.